This T cell receptor beta chain was retrieved from a study of spatial heterogeneity in lung cancer. TCRdb re-derived calls from the 5' RACE reads in MiXCR, one entry per CDR3 protein. The table has about 13,000 distinct CDR3 sequences, 3% to 4.5% seen once; the top ten hold over 35%. The CDR3 spans 15 residues. V lost 5 bases and J lost 3, with 14 bases in between. Ten or more counts support this clonotype. Time point specified: sample taken at primary tumor resection. The sample was PBMCs, taken at surgery. The receptor's source is a male donor with early-stage non-small cell lung cancer. The J gene is TRBJ1-5, the V gene TRBV12-3 or TRBV12-4, with D perhaps TRBD1 (5 bases). CDR3 sequence (DNA): TGTGCCAGCAGTACGGGGCAGGGCCTCAATCAGCCCCAGCATTTT. Translated, it gives CASSTGQGLNQPQHF.